The subject of this entry is one T cell receptor beta chain. Antigen: not known. An end of the junction does not agree with germline; a read error may underlie this. Combining a sample-barcoded 5' primer with a J-beta primer mix, a second PCR ran for about 7 to 12 cycles. CDR3-containing paired-end reads numbering at least 2.5 million came from each sample. In TCRdb, the 5' RACE reads were re-called with MiXCR into one record per CDR3 protein. The table includes around 1.5 million distinct CDR3 sequences, roughly 45% detected once. The CDR3 runs 16 residues. This sample was taken from a study of blood T cells in healthy people across ages. Study results and caveats: Age advanced and TCR beta diversity per million T cells fell, roughly linearly. Relative to aged donors, long-lived donors carried more naive CD4+ cells and displayed higher diversity.

Isolating PBMCs gave at least 6.5 million of these cells per sample. J is TRBJ2-2 and V is TRBV12-3 or TRBV12-4; the match to TRBD2 covers 14 bases. Sequencing was carried out using blood. The sequence derives from a woman aged 18-29 years in good health. The CDR3 spells CASSGLAGGYTGGLFF. CDR3 nucleotide sequence: TGTGCCAGCAGTGGACTAGCGGGGGGTTACACCGGGGGGCTGTTTTTT.